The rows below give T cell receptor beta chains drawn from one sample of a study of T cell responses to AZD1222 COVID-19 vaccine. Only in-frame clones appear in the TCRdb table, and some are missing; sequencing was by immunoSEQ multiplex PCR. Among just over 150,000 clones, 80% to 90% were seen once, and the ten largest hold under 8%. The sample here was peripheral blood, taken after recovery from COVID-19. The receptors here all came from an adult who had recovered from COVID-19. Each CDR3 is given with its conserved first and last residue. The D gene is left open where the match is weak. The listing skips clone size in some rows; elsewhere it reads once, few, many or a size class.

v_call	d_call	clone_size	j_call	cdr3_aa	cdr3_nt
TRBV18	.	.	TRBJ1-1	CASSPKVGVADSNTEAFF	TGTGCCAGCTCACCAAAAGTTGGGGTGGCGGATTCGAACACTGAAGCTTTCTTT
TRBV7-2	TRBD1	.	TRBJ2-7	CASSSRDSSYEQYF	TGTGCCAGCAGCTCCCGGGACAGCTCCTACGAGCAGTACTTC
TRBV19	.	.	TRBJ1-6	CASSIGNSHNSPLHF	TGTGCCAGTAGTATTGGGAACAGCCATAATTCACCCCTCCACTTT
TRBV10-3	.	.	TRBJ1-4	CAISDSGINEKLFF	TGTGCCATCAGTGATTCAGGGATTAATGAAAAACTGTTTTTT
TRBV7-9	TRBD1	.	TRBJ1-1	CASRSGTGVGNTEAFF	TGTGCCAGCAGGAGTGGGACAGGGGTCGGGAACACTGAAGCTTTCTTT
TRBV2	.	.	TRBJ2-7	CASSEGPSSYEQYF	TGTGCCAGCAGTGAAGGCCCGAGCTCCTACGAGCAGTACTTC
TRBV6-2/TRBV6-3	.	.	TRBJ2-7	CASSPTVTYEQYF	TGTGCCAGCAGCCCGACAGTCACCTACGAGCAGTACTTC
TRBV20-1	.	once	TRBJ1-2	CSASARMTGYSGYTF	TGCAGTGCTAGTGCCCGAATGACTGGGTATAGTGGCTACACCTTC
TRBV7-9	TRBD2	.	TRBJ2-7	CASSFSSGGDEQYF	TGTGCCAGCAGCTTCTCCAGCGGGGGGGACGAGCAGTACTTC
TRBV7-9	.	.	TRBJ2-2	CASRWGPDTGELFF	TGTGCCAGCAGGTGGGGGCCCGACACCGGGGAGCTGTTTTTT
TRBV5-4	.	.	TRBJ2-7	CASSLEGLRREQYF	TGTGCCAGCAGCTTGGAGGGACTCCGGCGCGAGCAGTACTTC
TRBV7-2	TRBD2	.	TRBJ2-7	CASSLGYRLAGSYEQYF	TGTGCCAGCAGCTTAGGATATAGACTAGCGGGGAGTTACGAGCAGTACTTC
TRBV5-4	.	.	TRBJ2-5	CASSLKGNLQETQYF	TGTGCCAGCAGCTTGAAAGGGAACCTTCAAGAGACCCAGTACTTC
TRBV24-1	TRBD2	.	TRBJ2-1	CATSDRSGRPSYNEQFF	TGTGCCACCAGTGATCGCAGCGGGAGGCCCTCCTACAATGAGCAGTTCTTC
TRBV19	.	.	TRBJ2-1	CASNAYNEQFF	TGTGCCAGTAATGCGTACAATGAGCAGTTCTTC
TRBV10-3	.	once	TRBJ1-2	CAISDTQSGYTF	TGTGCCATCAGTGACACACAGAGTGGCTACACCTTC
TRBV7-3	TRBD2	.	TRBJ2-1	CASSRGEYNEQFF	TGTGCCAGCAGCCGGGGGGAGTACAATGAGCAGTTCTTC
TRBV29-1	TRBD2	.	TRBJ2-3	CSVAGLAGGSDTQYF	TGCAGCGTTGCAGGACTAGCGGGAGGGAGCGATACGCAGTATTTT
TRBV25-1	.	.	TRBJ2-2	CASSEGPRRGLQPGELFF	TGTGCCAGCAGTGAAGGACCCCGGAGGGGGCTCCAACCCGGGGAGCTGTTTTTT
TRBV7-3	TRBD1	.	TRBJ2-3	CASSSGGADTQYF	TGTGCCAGCAGCTCAGGGGGCGCAGATACGCAGTATTTT
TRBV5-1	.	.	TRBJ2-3	CASSRGRIAGAADTQYF	TGCGCCAGCAGCAGGGGTCGAATCGCTGGGGCCGCAGATACGCAGTATTTT
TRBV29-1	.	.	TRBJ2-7	CSVEGVGARNYEQYF	TGCAGCGTTGAAGGGGTAGGGGCCCGCAACTACGAGCAGTACTTC
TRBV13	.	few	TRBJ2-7	CASSPPARLSYEQYF	TGTGCCAGCAGCCCCCCGGCGAGACTGTCCTACGAGCAGTACTTC
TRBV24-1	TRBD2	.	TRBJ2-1	CATSASGGAREQFF	TGTGCCACCAGTGCAAGCGGGGGGGCTAGGGAGCAGTTCTTC
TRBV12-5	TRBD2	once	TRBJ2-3	CASGLALDGGSTDTQYF	TGTGCTAGTGGTTTGGCCTTAGACGGGGGGAGCACAGATACGCAGTATTTT
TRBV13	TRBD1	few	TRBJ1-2	CASSRDRGRRGYTF	TGTGCCAGCAGCAGGGACAGGGGGCGAAGAGGCTACACCTTC
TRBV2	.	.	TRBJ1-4	CASSEDGRGIEKLFF	TGTGCCAGCAGTGAAGATGGGCGAGGAATTGAAAAACTGTTTTTT
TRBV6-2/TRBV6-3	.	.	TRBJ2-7	CASSFSYEQYF	TGTGCCAGCAGTTTCTCCTACGAGCAGTACTTC
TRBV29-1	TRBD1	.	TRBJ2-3	CSVGDRGQADTQYF	TGCAGCGTTGGGGACAGGGGGCAGGCAGATACGCAGTATTTT
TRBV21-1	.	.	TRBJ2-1	CASGFNEQFF	TGTGCCAGCGGGTTCAATGAGCAGTTCTTC
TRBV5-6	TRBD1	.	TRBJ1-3	CASSRYRGSSGNTIYF	TGTGCCAGCAGCAGGTACAGGGGGAGCTCTGGAAACACCATATATTTT
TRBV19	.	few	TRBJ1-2	CASSPRDTYGYTF	TGTGCCAGTAGTCCCCGGGACACCTATGGCTACACCTTC
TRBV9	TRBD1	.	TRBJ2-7	CASSVSGTVGYEQYF	TGTGCCAGCAGCGTCTCCGGGACAGTGGGCTACGAGCAGTACTTC
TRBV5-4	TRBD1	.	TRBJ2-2	CASSLGPTGLDTGELFF	TGTGCCAGCAGCTTGGGACCGACAGGGCTTGATACCGGGGAGCTGTTTTTT
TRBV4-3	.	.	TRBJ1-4	CASSQDYDRRFPNEKLFF	TGCGCCAGCAGCCAAGATTATGACAGGCGATTTCCGAATGAAAAACTGTTTTTT
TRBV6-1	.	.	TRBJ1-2	CASSEPVGRIWYGYTF	TGTGCCAGCAGTGAACCTGTGGGCCGCATCTGGTATGGCTACACCTTC
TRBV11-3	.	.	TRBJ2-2	CASSPKSSRGGELFF	TGTGCCAGCAGTCCGAAATCTAGCCGGGGCGGGGAGCTGTTTTTT
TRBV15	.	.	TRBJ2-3	CATRLQTGSADTQYF	TGTGCCACCCGACTCCAAACAGGGTCGGCAGATACGCAGTATTTT
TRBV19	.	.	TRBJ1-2	CASSGDRYYGYTF	TGTGCCAGTAGTGGCGACAGGTACTATGGCTACACCTTC
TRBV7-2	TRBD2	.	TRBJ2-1	CASSGRLAGGTPEQFF	TGTGCCAGCAGCGGCAGACTAGCGGGGGGGACTCCTGAGCAGTTCTTC
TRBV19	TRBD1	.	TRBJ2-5	CASSRDRGRLETQYF	TGTGCCAGTAGTAGGGACAGGGGGCGCTTAGAGACCCAGTACTTC
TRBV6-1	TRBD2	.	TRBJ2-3	CASSEPGLGVDTQYF	TGTGCCAGCAGTGAACCGGGACTAGGGGTAGATACGCAGTATTTT
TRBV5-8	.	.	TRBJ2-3	CASSTSLLSTDTQYF	TGTGCCAGCAGCACCAGCCTACTGAGCACAGATACGCAGTATTTT
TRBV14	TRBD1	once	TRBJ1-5	CASSDYRGDQPQHF	TGTGCCAGCAGCGACTACAGGGGGGATCAGCCCCAGCATTTT
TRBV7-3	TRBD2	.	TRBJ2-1	CASSHSGRYLFF	TGTGCCAGCAGCCACAGCGGGAGGTATTTGTTCTTC